These T cell receptor beta chains were read from a single sample in a study of T-cell reconstitution after alpha-beta-depleted transplantation in children. Each CDR3 protein gets one entry after TCRdb re-called the PCR reads with MiXCR. Altogether around 370,000 distinct CDR3 sequences are present, approximately 10% being singletons, with the ten largest covering around 2.3%. This specimen consisted of PBMCs from the stem cell graft donor, obtained from the stem cell graft. Receptor source: a human donor who donated a stem cell graft to a child with acute lymphoblastic leukemia. Both conserved end residues are part of each CDR3. The D gene is left open where the match is weak. Clone size is given for some rows only: seen once, a few or many times, or a class if the clone is expanded.

v_call: TRBV4-1
d_call: .
j_call: TRBJ1-5
clone_size: few
cdr3_aa: CASSQMGGIRNQPQHF
cdr3_nt: TGCGCCAGCAGCCAAATGGGGGGTATCAGGAATCAGCCCCAGCATTTT

v_call: TRBV6-5
d_call: .
j_call: TRBJ2-1
clone_size: .
cdr3_aa: CASSSDWSSYNEQFF
cdr3_nt: TGTGCCAGCAGTTCGGACTGGAGCTCCTACAATGAGCAGTTCTTC

v_call: TRBV6-5
d_call: TRBD1
j_call: TRBJ2-3
clone_size: .
cdr3_aa: CASSYGTGGTDTQYF
cdr3_nt: TGTGCCAGCAGTTACGGGACAGGGGGCACAGATACGCAGTATTTT

v_call: TRBV12-3/TRBV12-4
d_call: TRBD2
j_call: TRBJ2-3
clone_size: many
cdr3_aa: CASKLAGVRGTDTQYF
cdr3_nt: TGTGCCAGCAAGCTAGCGGGAGTGAGGGGCACAGATACGCAGTATTTT

v_call: TRBV20-1
d_call: .
j_call: TRBJ2-7
clone_size: many
cdr3_aa: CSARDMGYEQYF
cdr3_nt: TGCAGTGCGAGGGACATGGGGTACGAGCAGTACTTC

v_call: TRBV7-2
d_call: TRBD1
j_call: TRBJ2-5
clone_size: few
cdr3_aa: CASSPGDREGQETQYF
cdr3_nt: TGTGCCAGCAGCCCCGGGGACAGGGAGGGACAAGAGACCCAGTACTTC

v_call: TRBV12-3/TRBV12-4
d_call: .
j_call: TRBJ2-5
clone_size: few
cdr3_aa: CASSTAGGYQETQYF
cdr3_nt: TGTGCCAGCAGTACGGCAGGGGGGTACCAAGAGACCCAGTACTTC

v_call: TRBV12-3/TRBV12-4
d_call: .
j_call: TRBJ2-3
clone_size: .
cdr3_aa: CASSLEVTGTDTQYF
cdr3_nt: TGTGCCAGCAGTTTAGAGGTTACTGGCACAGATACGCAGTATTTT

v_call: TRBV19
d_call: TRBD2
j_call: TRBJ2-3
clone_size: .
cdr3_aa: CASSPLAGADTQYF
cdr3_nt: TGTGCCAGTAGCCCACTAGCGGGAGCAGATACGCAGTATTTT

v_call: TRBV4-2
d_call: .
j_call: TRBJ2-5
clone_size: few
cdr3_aa: CASSQDSRSQETQYF
cdr3_nt: TGTGCCAGCAGCCAAGATAGCAGGTCCCAAGAGACCCAGTACTTC

v_call: TRBV5-1
d_call: TRBD1
j_call: TRBJ1-2
clone_size: .
cdr3_aa: CASSLTLGTGNGYTF
cdr3_nt: TGCGCCAGCAGCTTGACTCTCGGGACAGGGAATGGCTACACCTTC

v_call: TRBV5-4
d_call: .
j_call: TRBJ2-5
clone_size: .
cdr3_aa: CASTLGDAHPRETQYF
cdr3_nt: TGTGCCAGCACCCTCGGAGATGCCCACCCTCGAGAGACCCAGTACTTC

v_call: TRBV7-9
d_call: TRBD1
j_call: TRBJ2-7
clone_size: .
cdr3_aa: CASSLSTGAYEQYF
cdr3_nt: TGTGCCAGCAGCTTATCGACAGGGGCCTACGAGCAGTACTTC

v_call: TRBV20-1
d_call: .
j_call: TRBJ2-1
clone_size: few
cdr3_aa: CSATRLGEQFF
cdr3_nt: TGCAGTGCTACTCGTTTAGGGGAGCAGTTCTTC

v_call: TRBV24-1
d_call: .
j_call: TRBJ2-5
clone_size: .
cdr3_aa: CATSEGGRETQYF
cdr3_nt: TGTGCCACCAGTGAAGGGGGTCGGGAGACCCAGTACTTC

v_call: TRBV4-2
d_call: .
j_call: TRBJ1-2
clone_size: many
cdr3_aa: CASSPPRAGSGYGYTF
cdr3_nt: TGTGCCAGCAGCCCCCCTCGGGCCGGGAGCGGCTATGGCTACACCTTC

v_call: TRBV4-1
d_call: TRBD2
j_call: TRBJ2-7
clone_size: few
cdr3_aa: CASSPGLASSYEQYF
cdr3_nt: TGCGCCAGCAGCCCGGGACTAGCAAGCTCCTACGAGCAGTACTTC

v_call: TRBV18
d_call: .
j_call: TRBJ2-5
clone_size: .
cdr3_aa: CASSPQRYQETQYF
cdr3_nt: TGTGCCAGCTCACCACAGCGGTATCAAGAGACCCAGTACTTC

v_call: TRBV20-1
d_call: .
j_call: TRBJ2-7
clone_size: many
cdr3_aa: CSARYEWRDEQYF
cdr3_nt: TGCAGTGCTAGGTACGAGTGGAGGGACGAGCAGTACTTC

v_call: TRBV28
d_call: TRBD2
j_call: TRBJ2-1
clone_size: .
cdr3_aa: CASTPTGLAVYNEQFF
cdr3_nt: TGTGCCAGCACCCCAACCGGACTAGCAGTTTACAATGAGCAGTTCTTC

v_call: TRBV28
d_call: .
j_call: TRBJ2-7
clone_size: .
cdr3_aa: CATRDISYEQYF
cdr3_nt: TGTGCCACCCGGGACATCTCCTACGAGCAGTACTTC

v_call: TRBV25-1
d_call: TRBD2
j_call: TRBJ2-1
clone_size: many
cdr3_aa: CASTGTSGRYEQFF
cdr3_nt: TGTGCCAGCACCGGGACTAGCGGGAGGTATGAGCAGTTCTTC

v_call: TRBV19
d_call: .
j_call: TRBJ2-3
clone_size: .
cdr3_aa: CASSISSASTDTQYF
cdr3_nt: TGTGCCAGTAGTATTTCCTCGGCAAGCACAGATACGCAGTATTTT

v_call: TRBV7-9
d_call: TRBD2
j_call: TRBJ2-4
clone_size: .
cdr3_aa: CASSSALGLGKNIQSF
cdr3_nt: TGTGCCAGCAGCTCTGCGCTTGGACTAGGCAAAAACATTCAGTCCTTC

v_call: TRBV19
d_call: .
j_call: TRBJ1-1
clone_size: many
cdr3_aa: CASRFRDPNTEAFF
cdr3_nt: TGTGCCAGTAGATTCAGGGATCCGAACACTGAAGCTTTCTTT

v_call: TRBV6-5
d_call: TRBD2
j_call: TRBJ2-1
clone_size: .
cdr3_aa: CASSYSSGRALEQFF
cdr3_nt: TGTGCCAGCAGTTACTCTAGCGGGAGGGCCCTTGAGCAGTTCTTC

v_call: TRBV6-2/TRBV6-3
d_call: .
j_call: TRBJ2-5
clone_size: few
cdr3_aa: CASSYAETQYF
cdr3_nt: TGTGCCAGCAGTTACGCGGAGACCCAGTACTTC

v_call: TRBV9
d_call: .
j_call: TRBJ2-3
clone_size: many
cdr3_aa: CASSVVGSADTQYF
cdr3_nt: TGTGCCAGCAGCGTAGTTGGTAGCGCAGATACGCAGTATTTT

v_call: TRBV29-1
d_call: TRBD2
j_call: TRBJ2-7
clone_size: .
cdr3_aa: CSVEYASGKSSYEQYF
cdr3_nt: TGCAGCGTTGAATACGCTAGCGGAAAATCCTCCTACGAGCAGTACTTC

v_call: TRBV11-1
d_call: .
j_call: TRBJ2-1
clone_size: .
cdr3_aa: CASSPLGGYNEQFF
cdr3_nt: TGTGCCAGCAGCCCACTAGGGGGTTACAATGAGCAGTTCTTC

v_call: TRBV12-3/TRBV12-4
d_call: TRBD1
j_call: TRBJ1-4
clone_size: .
cdr3_aa: CASNPGGGEKLFF
cdr3_nt: TGTGCCAGCAACCCAGGGGGAGGGGAAAAACTGTTTTTT

v_call: TRBV28
d_call: .
j_call: TRBJ2-7
clone_size: few
cdr3_aa: CASSSDFPSSYEQYF
cdr3_nt: TGTGCCAGCAGTTCGGACTTCCCGAGCTCCTACGAGCAGTACTTC

v_call: TRBV7-2
d_call: TRBD2
j_call: TRBJ2-1
clone_size: .
cdr3_aa: CASSFGLAMNEQFF
cdr3_nt: TGTGCCAGCAGCTTCGGACTAGCGATGAATGAGCAGTTCTTC

v_call: TRBV27
d_call: TRBD1
j_call: TRBJ2-7
clone_size: many
cdr3_aa: CASSWGQGANEQYF
cdr3_nt: TGTGCCAGCAGTTGGGGACAGGGGGCCAACGAGCAGTACTTC

v_call: TRBV20-1
d_call: TRBD2
j_call: TRBJ2-1
clone_size: .
cdr3_aa: CCARDPASGRAREQFF
cdr3_nt: TGCTGTGCTAGAGACCCAGCGAGCGGGAGGGCGCGAGAGCAGTTCTTC

v_call: TRBV28
d_call: TRBD1
j_call: TRBJ2-1
clone_size: few
cdr3_aa: CASSLLGQGVVSEQFF
cdr3_nt: TGTGCCAGCAGTTTATTGGGACAGGGGGTAGTCAGTGAGCAGTTCTTC

v_call: TRBV20-1
d_call: .
j_call: TRBJ2-1
clone_size: .
cdr3_aa: CSARDRAPRLGNEQFF
cdr3_nt: TGCAGTGCTAGAGATCGGGCCCCGAGACTAGGCAATGAGCAGTTCTTC

v_call: TRBV5-1
d_call: TRBD2
j_call: TRBJ2-2
clone_size: .
cdr3_aa: CASSLGTSGRATGELFF
cdr3_nt: TGCGCCAGCAGCTTGGGAACTAGCGGGAGGGCCACCGGGGAGCTGTTTTTT

v_call: TRBV28
d_call: .
j_call: TRBJ1-1
clone_size: .
cdr3_aa: CASSLSTPPGEAFF
cdr3_nt: TGTGCCAGCAGTTTATCGACCCCCCCAGGGGAAGCTTTCTTT

v_call: TRBV3-1
d_call: TRBD1
j_call: TRBJ2-7
clone_size: .
cdr3_aa: CASSQRGQTYEQYF
cdr3_nt: TGTGCCAGCAGCCAACGGGGACAGACCTACGAGCAGTACTTC

v_call: TRBV27
d_call: .
j_call: TRBJ1-1
clone_size: few
cdr3_aa: CASSLTSDGNTEAFF
cdr3_nt: TGTGCCAGCAGTTTAACGTCGGACGGAAACACTGAAGCTTTCTTT

v_call: TRBV28
d_call: .
j_call: TRBJ2-4
clone_size: .
cdr3_aa: CASSSYAADIAKNIQYF
cdr3_nt: TGTGCCAGCAGTTCGTATGCTGCCGACATAGCCAAAAACATTCAGTACTTC

v_call: TRBV2
d_call: .
j_call: TRBJ2-3
clone_size: .
cdr3_aa: CASSPILDYPGLSTDTQYF
cdr3_nt: TGTGCCAGCAGTCCGATCCTCGACTATCCCGGGCTAAGCACAGATACGCAGTATTTT

v_call: TRBV20-1
d_call: TRBD2
j_call: TRBJ2-1
clone_size: few
cdr3_aa: CSAPVWATSPYNEQFF
cdr3_nt: TGCAGTGCCCCGGTGTGGGCGACTAGCCCTTACAATGAGCAGTTCTTC

v_call: TRBV12-3/TRBV12-4
d_call: .
j_call: TRBJ2-3
clone_size: .
cdr3_aa: CASSPERSTDTQYF
cdr3_nt: TGTGCCAGCAGCCCCGAGCGGAGCACAGATACGCAGTATTTT

v_call: TRBV20-1
d_call: .
j_call: TRBJ2-1
clone_size: few
cdr3_aa: CSAPTGYNEQFF
cdr3_nt: TGCAGTGCTCCTACAGGATACAATGAGCAGTTCTTC

v_call: TRBV27
d_call: TRBD2
j_call: TRBJ2-1
clone_size: .
cdr3_aa: CASRLAGGVDEQFF
cdr3_nt: TGTGCCAGCAGACTAGCGGGAGGGGTTGATGAGCAGTTCTTC

v_call: TRBV4-2
d_call: TRBD2
j_call: TRBJ2-7
clone_size: many
cdr3_aa: CASSQDSGRRNEQYF
cdr3_nt: TGTGCCAGCAGCCAAGATAGCGGGAGGCGGAATGAGCAGTACTTC

v_call: TRBV12-3/TRBV12-4
d_call: .
j_call: TRBJ2-1
clone_size: few
cdr3_aa: CASSPEELAEQFF
cdr3_nt: TGTGCCAGCAGTCCCGAGGAGCTTGCTGAGCAGTTCTTC

v_call: TRBV7-2
d_call: TRBD1
j_call: TRBJ1-5
clone_size: .
cdr3_aa: CASSLATPGQRNGQPQHF
cdr3_nt: TGTGCCAGCAGCTTAGCCACCCCGGGACAGAGAAATGGTCAGCCCCAGCATTTT

v_call: TRBV29-1
d_call: .
j_call: TRBJ2-6
clone_size: .
cdr3_aa: CSVLTFPDSGANVLTF
cdr3_nt: TGCAGCGTGCTGACATTCCCTGACTCTGGGGCCAACGTCCTGACTTTC

v_call: TRBV4-2
d_call: .
j_call: TRBJ2-3
clone_size: many
cdr3_aa: CASSPSRDPDTQYF
cdr3_nt: TGTGCCAGCAGCCCTTCACGGGACCCAGATACGCAGTATTTT

v_call: TRBV7-2
d_call: .
j_call: TRBJ2-7
clone_size: few
cdr3_aa: CASSYGGWAGSYEQYF
cdr3_nt: TGTGCCAGCAGCTACGGGGGTTGGGCGGGATCCTACGAGCAGTACTTC

v_call: TRBV12-3/TRBV12-4
d_call: .
j_call: TRBJ2-4
clone_size: many
cdr3_aa: CASRMTENIQYF
cdr3_nt: TGTGCCAGCAGGATGACAGAAAACATTCAGTACTTC